Listed below are T cell receptor beta chains from one sample, sequenced in a study of cytomegalovirus exposure and HLA in healthy donors. Libraries were prepared by immunoSEQ multiplex PCR; TCRdb keeps only in-frame clonotypes and omits some of them. Counted here are 260,000 or so clones, just under 90% occurring once; the ten biggest clones make up around 2.6%. Material for sequencing was PBMCs. The receptors were gathered from a young man in good health and CMV-seronegative. The CDR3 runs from the conserved cysteine through the conserved F or W. A D gene is named only where the DNA matches it firmly. The size field is filled for only some rows; it gives once, few, many or a size class.

j_call d_call v_call clone_size cdr3_nt cdr3_aa
TRBJ2-2 TRBD2 TRBV6-5 few TGTGCCAGCAGTTACTCGACTAGCGGGAGCACCGGGGAGCTGTTTTTT CASSYSTSGSTGELFF
TRBJ2-3 NA TRBV7-6 NA TGTGCCAGCAGCTTAGGTGTCGGCGGGGGCTTCACAGATACGCAGTATTTT CASSLGVGGGFTDTQYF
TRBJ2-4 TRBD2 TRBV28 NA TGTGCCAGCAGCCGAGATAGCGGGACGGCCAAAAACATTCAGTACTTC CASSRDSGTAKNIQYF
TRBJ2-1 NA TRBV7-2 NA TGTGCCAGCAGCTCTAGCGAGAGCTCCTACAATGAGCAGTTCTTC CASSSSESSYNEQFF
TRBJ2-7 NA TRBV7-8 NA TGTGCCAGCAGCTTGCGGGTTTCCTACGAGCAGTACTTC CASSLRVSYEQYF
TRBJ2-6 TRBD2 TRBV9 NA TGTGCCAGCAGCGTGGTCGGGGGGGCCTCTGGGGCCAACGTCCTGACTTTC CASSVVGGASGANVLTF
TRBJ2-5 NA TRBV19 NA TGTGCCAGTAGTCCTCTGGGACTTGAGGAGACCCAGTACTTC CASSPLGLEETQYF
TRBJ1-2 TRBD1 TRBV5-6 NA TGTGCCAGCAGCTACAGGGCAGGGGGCGGCATTGGCTACACCTTC CASSYRAGGGIGYTF
TRBJ2-1 NA TRBV9 NA TGTGCCAGCAGCGTAGATCTGTACAATGAGCAGTTCTTC CASSVDLYNEQFF
TRBJ1-5 NA TRBV4-3 NA TGCGCCAGCAGCCAAATTCTAGGAAGCAATCAGCCCCAGCATTTT CASSQILGSNQPQHF
TRBJ2-1 TRBD2 TRBV2 NA TGTGCCAGCGGTAGCGGGAGCATCTACAATGAGCAGTTCTTC CASGSGSIYNEQFF
TRBJ2-1 NA TRBV28 once TGTGCCAGCAGTTTTTGGGGCGACGACGCTAACTACAATGAGCAGTTCTTC CASSFWGDDANYNEQFF
TRBJ2-2 TRBD2 TRBV2 NA TGTGCCAGCAGGGCTAGCGGAGTCTTCTCCGGGGAGCTGTTTTTT CASRASGVFSGELFF
TRBJ2-3 TRBD2 TRBV7-8 NA TGTGCCAGCAGCAGAATCGGGGGGAGCACAGATACGCAGTATTTT CASSRIGGSTDTQYF
TRBJ2-7 TRBD1 TRBV27 NA TGTGCCAGCAGTCCCCTCTTCGTCGGACAGGGGCCCTACGAGCAGTACTTC CASSPLFVGQGPYEQYF
TRBJ1-6 NA TRBV27 once TGTGCCAGCAACCAGGGTGGATCACCCCTCCACTTT CASNQGGSPLHF
TRBJ2-2 TRBD1 TRBV7-8 NA TGTGCCAGCAGCTTTTTCGGGACAGGGGGCACCGGGGAGCTGTTTTTT CASSFFGTGGTGELFF
TRBJ1-6 NA TRBV15 once TGTGCCACCAGGCAGATCCAGGAACCCCTCCACTTT CATRQIQEPLHF
TRBJ2-3 NA TRBV4-1 NA TGCGCCAGCAGCCAACGATCCTTGTGGCGGGGCCCCACAGATACGCAGTATTTT CASSQRSLWRGPTDTQYF
TRBJ2-3 NA TRBV7-9 NA TGTGCCAGCAGCTTAGGCCAGGGGCGCACAGATACGCAGTATTTT CASSLGQGRTDTQYF
TRBJ1-6 NA TRBV6-5 NA TGTGCCAGCAGTCAACAGGATGAGAATTCACCCCTCCACTTT CASSQQDENSPLHF
TRBJ2-1 TRBD2 TRBV7-9 NA TGTGCCAGCAGCCCAGCGGGACATGAGCAGTTCTTC CASSPAGHEQFF
TRBJ1-3 TRBD1 TRBV29-1 NA TGCAGCGCGCGGACAGGGGTCGGGAACACCATATATTTT CSARTGVGNTIYF
TRBJ2-2 NA TRBV11-3 NA TGTGCCAGCAGCTTCGACAGAGCAAACACCGGGGAGCTGTTTTTT CASSFDRANTGELFF
TRBJ2-1 NA TRBV27 NA TGTGCCACCCGACAGTCCCAGCCTTACAATGAGCAGTTCTTC CATRQSQPYNEQFF
TRBJ2-2 TRBD1 TRBV9 few TGTGCCAGCAGCCCGAGCCCCGGGACAGCTTTACGGGGGGAGCTGTTTTTT CASSPSPGTALRGELFF
TRBJ2-5 NA TRBV5-1 NA TGCGCCAGCAGCTTGGGCTTCGGGGAGACCCAGTACTTC CASSLGFGETQYF
TRBJ2-1 TRBD2 TRBV5-1 NA TGCGCCAGCAGGAGGCTAGCGGGGGACTCCTACAATGAGCAGTTCTTC CASRRLAGDSYNEQFF
TRBJ2-5 TRBD2 TRBV27 NA TGTGCCAGCAGTCCAGGACTAGCGGGGGAGACCCAGTACTTC CASSPGLAGETQYF
TRBJ2-5 TRBD1 TRBV7-9 NA TGTGCCAGCAGCTTCGGGACAGGGGACCAAGAGACCCAGTACTTC CASSFGTGDQETQYF
TRBJ2-3 TRBD1 TRBV7-2 NA TGTGCCAGCAGGGGTCAGGGGGAAGATACGCAGTATTTT CASRGQGEDTQYF
TRBJ2-3 NA TRBV29-1 NA TGCAGCGAATCCGACAGCAATACGCAGTATTTT CSESDSNTQYF
TRBJ2-7 NA TRBV10-1 NA TGCGCCAGCAGTGAGTCTTTGTATGCCTACGAGCAGTACTTC CASSESLYAYEQYF
TRBJ2-7 NA TRBV9 NA TGTGCCAGCAGCGTAGGGTCTAGCGCCTACGAGCAGTACTTC CASSVGSSAYEQYF
TRBJ2-7 TRBD2 TRBV4-1 NA TGCGCCAGCAGCCGCACTAGCGGGGGGAACTACGAGCAGTACTTC CASSRTSGGNYEQYF
TRBJ2-7 TRBD1 TRBV14 many TGTGCCAGCAGTCCGACAGGGGGTTCCTCCTTCGAGCAGTACTTC CASSPTGGSSFEQYF
TRBJ1-2 TRBD1 TRBV6-1 NA TGTGCCAGCACCGTGACAGGGCGGTATGGCTACACCTTC CASTVTGRYGYTF
TRBJ2-4 TRBD2 TRBV14 NA TGTGCCAGCAGCCCGGGACTAGTCCTGGGGAACATTCAGTACTTC CASSPGLVLGNIQYF
TRBJ1-2 NA TRBV6-5 NA TGTGCCAGCAGTTCAAGCACCCATGGCTACACCTTC CASSSSTHGYTF
TRBJ2-5 NA TRBV9 NA TGTGCCAGCAGCGTCGGCGGGGTTGTAAGATCTCAAGAGACCCAGTACTTC CASSVGGVVRSQETQYF
TRBJ2-5 NA TRBV4-1 NA TGCGCCAGCAGCCCCGGGGAGACCCAGTACTTC CASSPGETQYF
TRBJ2-1 NA TRBV11-2 NA TGTGCCAGCAGCTTAGAAGACTCAAACAATGAGCAGTTCTTC CASSLEDSNNEQFF
TRBJ1-1 TRBD1 TRBV28 NA TGTGCCAGCAGCTCACAGGGGGCGACTGAAGCTTTCTTT CASSSQGATEAFF
TRBJ2-1 TRBD2 TRBV14 NA TGTGCCAGCAGCCAGCCATCGAGCGGGAGGATTGAGCAGTTCTTC CASSQPSSGRIEQFF